This passage covers 20 T cell receptor beta chains from one sample sequenced in a study of blood T cell repertoires in COVID-19. The protocol was immunoSEQ multiplex PCR, while the TCRdb copy is restricted to in-frame clones and leaves out a portion. Of around 310,000 clones in the sample, roughly 90% were seen once. What was sequenced was peripheral blood. The receptor set was obtained from a woman aged 45 to 65 with active or convalescent COVID-19.

The chain links TRBV7-2 to TRBJ2-5; 7 bases are shared with TRBD1. This CDR3 comprises 14 residues. Germline V lookup: CDR1 SGHTA, CDR2 FQGNSA. The ends lost 5 bases at V and 8 bases at J; junction bases unmatched: 11. The CDR3 bases are TGTGCCAGCAGCCTGACAGGGTATCAGGGAACCCAGTACTTC. Translated, it gives CASSLTGYQGTQYF.

In its sample, this clone was seen a few times. The chain uses TRBV15 and TRBJ1-1; no reliable D call. Germline CDR1 LNHNV, CDR2 YYDKDF (reference sequence). The CDR3 is 13 amino acids. V dropped 5 bases and J dropped 3 bases, with 10 bases sitting between them. In DNA, the CDR3 is TGTGCCACCAGCCCTGAGTTGGACACTGAAGCTTTCTTT. This encodes CATSPELDTEAFF.

The genes are TRBV11-2 and TRBJ1-2, with D unresolved. This CDR3 has 15 residues. The V gene lost 0 bases and the J gene lost 4 bases, with 12 bases spanning the gap. Germline assignment: CDR1 SGHAT and CDR2 FQNNGV. CDR3 DNA: TGTGCCAGCAGCTTAGATGGAGGGTCCCTCTATGGCTACACCTTC. As protein: CASSLDGGSLYGYTF.

This rearrangement joins TRBV10-3 to TRBJ1-2, with unresolved D. The CDR3 is 13 residues long. Trimming left V 4 bases short and J 4 bases short, with 10 bases between. In germline, CDR1 is ENHRY, CDR2 SYGVKD. The CDR3 is CAISVGQIYGYTF. For the CDR3, the DNA is TGTGCCATCAGTGTTGGGCAGATCTATGGCTACACCTTC.

The V gene is TRBV7-2, the J gene TRBJ2-2, with D unclear. The CDR3 is 14 residues long. Germline V gene sequence: CDR1 SGHTA, CDR2 FQGNSA. Between the trimmed V and J ends, which lost 0 bases and 4 bases, there was a span of 6 bases. CDR3 in amino acids: CASSLAFVTGELFF. The CDR3 DNA reads as TGTGCCAGCAGCTTAGCTTTCGTCACCGGGGAGCTGTTTTTT.

V and J are TRBV6-1 and TRBJ2-7; D uncertain. The CDR3 is 12 residues long. CDR1 MNHNS and CDR2 SASEGT come from the germline V gene. Trimming left V 2 bases short and J 3 bases short, with 5 bases between. The CDR3 region has the DNA TGTGCCAGCAGTGAATCTAGCTACGAGCAGTACTTC. It encodes CASSESSYEQYF.

The CDR3 reads CASRDTTGQGSNQPQHF. CDR3 DNA sequence: TGTGCCAGCAGGGACACGACGGGACAGGGTAGCAATCAGCCCCAGCATTTT. The chain uses TRBV28 and TRBJ1-5; 9 bases are a match to TRBD1. With V trimmed by 6 bases and J by 0 bases, 9 bases remained unmatched. The CDR3 length is 17 residues. CDR1 is MDHEN and CDR2 is SYDVKM in the germline V gene.

The rearrangement joins TRBV7-2 to TRBJ2-7; maybe TRBD2 (5 bases). The CDR3 has 13 amino acids. V lost 3 bases and J lost 6, with 12 bases in between. Germline CDR1 SGHTA, CDR2 FQGNSA. The CDR3 DNA sequence: TGTGCCAGCAGCTTCCCTCGACGGGGCGAGCAGTACTTC. Amino acids: CASSFPRRGEQYF.

The V gene is TRBV11-2, the J gene TRBJ2-5; maybe TRBD1 (6 bases). Per germline, CDR1 SGHAT and CDR2 FQNNGV. V dropped 2 bases and J dropped 5 bases, with 24 bases sitting between them. This CDR3 is 18 amino acids long. CDR3 amino acids: CASSLWPATGESGETQYF. CDR3 bases: TGTGCCAGCAGCTTATGGCCCGCGACAGGCGAGAGTGGGGAGACCCAGTACTTC.

The rearrangement uses TRBV6-5 and TRBJ1-2, with D hard to call. The CDR3 loop spans 14 amino acids. The germline V and J ends were trimmed by 0 bases and 5 bases, with 10 bases remaining between them. Germline CDR1 MNHEY, CDR2 SVGAGI. CDR3 nucleotide sequence: TGTGCCAGCAGTTACTCGAACCGACTGTATGGCTACACCTTC. Protein: CASSYSNRLYGYTF.

The chain combines TRBV7-6 with TRBJ2-1; 12 bases line up with TRBD2. Trimming cost V 5 bases and J 9 bases; bases outside gene matches: 8. CDR3 length equals 15 residues. Germline CDR1 and CDR2: SGHVS and FNYEAQ. CDR3 amino acids: CASSPGTSGSSEQFF. In DNA, the CDR3 is TGTGCCAGCAGCCCAGGGACTAGCGGGTCTAGTGAGCAGTTCTTC.

The chain employs TRBV9 and TRBJ1-6, with a tentative D call TRBD1 (5 bases). The germline V gene has CDR1 SGDLS and CDR2 YYNGEE. The CDR3 loop spans 13 amino acids. Trimming took 5 bases from V and 9 from J, leaving 12 bases between them. Written as DNA, the CDR3 is TGTGCCAGCAGTGAAGACAGAGGTTCACCCCTCCACTTT. It specifies CASSEDRGSPLHF.

This sequence joins TRBV4-3 and TRBJ1-2, with a weak D call TRBD1 (6 bases). With 0 bases removed from V and 5 bases from J, the gap between germline ends came to 13 bases. Germline V gene lookup returns CDR1 LGHNA and CDR2 YSLEER. The CDR3 runs to 15 residues. CDR3 nucleotide sequence: TGCGCCAGCAGCCAAGATTCAGGGGTTAGGTATGGCTACACCTTC. As protein: CASSQDSGVRYGYTF.

The chain has TRBV7-2 and TRBJ2-1, with 7 bases fitting TRBD2. J lost 4 bases, V lost 11 bases, and 14 bases had no gene match. This CDR3 comprises 15 residues. The germline V gene has CDR1 SGHTA and CDR2 FQGNSA. The CDR3 here is CAGQEAGSPYNEQFF. The CDR3 coding sequence is TGTGCCGGCCAAGAAGCGGGATCTCCATACAATGAGCAGTTCTTC.

The CDR3 loop is CASSLSEGTSYEQYF. CDR3 coding DNA: TGTGCCAGCAGCTTATCCGAAGGGACTAGCTACGAGCAGTACTTC. This chain links TRBV7-2 with TRBJ2-7; 8 nucleotides align to TRBD2. CDR1 is SGHTA, CDR2 FQGNSA, per germline. The CDR3 is 15 residues long. J gave up 3 bases and V 2 bases, and 6 bases lay outside the gene matches.

The V and J genes are TRBV19 and TRBJ2-2; 14 positions match TRBD2. The CDR3 has 18 residues. The junction had 9 bases not matched to a gene; V was cut back by 6 bases and J by 3 bases. The germline V gene encodes CDR1 LNHDA and CDR2 SQIVND (reference sequence). The CDR3 sequence is CASRTGLAGAKYTGELFF. The DNA of the CDR3 is TGTGCCAGTAGAACGGGACTAGCGGGAGCGAAGTACACCGGGGAGCTGTTTTTT.

This clone was observed a single time. The chain employs TRBV12-5 and TRBJ2-7; D might be TRBD2 (7 bases). The V and J ends lost 8 bases and 3 bases respectively, with 17 bases between them. Per the germline V gene, CDR1 is LGHNT and CDR2 is FRNRAP. The CDR3 runs 14 residues. CDR3 sequence reads: CASKGAGANYEQYF. In DNA form, the CDR3 reads TGTGCTAGTAAAGGGGCGGGGGCGAACTACGAGCAGTACTTC.

V gene TRBV3-1 (or the pseudogene TRBV3-2) combines with J gene TRBJ1-1, with no clear D. The length of the CDR3 is 14 residues. Germline V CDR1 and CDR2: LGHDT, YNNKEL (reference sequence). The V gene lost 3 bases and the J gene lost 2 bases, with 10 bases spanning the gap. The CDR3 DNA follows: TGTGCCAGCAGCCAGCAGTGGTCTAACACTGAAGCTTTCTTT. Amino acid sequence: CASSQQWSNTEAFF.

The CDR3 loop is CASSPVVGGSLAQYF. DNA of the CDR3: TGTGCCAGCAGCCCAGTGGTGGGCGGGAGTTTGGCGCAGTATTTT. The V call is TRBV7-2, the J call TRBJ2-3; TRBD2 matches at 7 bases. V was clipped by 5 bases and J by 10 bases; unmatched bases: 15. Germline-derived CDR1 and CDR2 are SGHTA and FQGNSA. This CDR3 is built from 15 residues. Supplemented by reference TRBV7-2 and TRBJ2-3, the full variable domain reads GAGVSQSPSNKVTEKGKDVELRCDPISGHTALYWYRQSLGQGLEFLIYFQGNSAPDKSGLPSDRFSAERTGGSVSTLTIQRTQQEDSAVYLCASSPVVGGSLAQYFGPGTRLTVL.

This clone appeared once. Here the CDR3 DNA reads TGTGCCAGCAGCTTAGATGGTAACAGGGTGACAGATACGCAGTATTTT. As protein: CASSLDGNRVTDTQYF. This chain links TRBV7-2 with TRBJ2-3; the D gene is possibly TRBD1 (6 bases). V lost 1 base and J lost 3, with 14 bases in between. The CDR3 totals 16 residues. Germline V gives CDR1 SGHTA, CDR2 FQGNSA.